One and the same sample provided the 8 T cell receptor beta chains below, sequenced in a study of identical twins. TCRdb reprocessed the 5' RACE reads via MiXCR and lists one record per CDR3 protein. The sample records some 100,000 distinct CDR3 sequences, roughly 6% being singletons. The sample taken for sequencing was memory T cells sorted from blood. These receptors all come from a woman in her fifties or sixties in good health.

The rearrangement links TRBV7-9 to TRBJ2-6; the D gene is possibly TRBD1 (7 bases). Trimming took off 8 bases at V and 0 bases at J, with 20 bases between the two ends. Germline assignment: CDR1 SEHNR and CDR2 FQNEAQ (reference sequence). The CDR3 runs to 18 residues. CDR3 nucleotide sequence: TGTGCCAGCCAAAAGCGGGCAGGGGGTTCCTCTGGGGCCAACGTCCTGACTTTC. It encodes CASQKRAGGSSGANVLTF.

This clonotype was seen many times. The chain employs TRBV19 and TRBJ1-1; D unclear. The CDR3 is made up of 16 amino acids. V gave up 1 base and J gave up 0 bases, with 12 bases separating them. In germline, CDR1 is LNHDA, CDR2 SQIVND (reference sequence). DNA for the CDR3: TGTGCCAGTAGTATAGGGCACAGCCAGATGAACACTGAAGCTTTCTTT. Translated: CASSIGHSQMNTEAFF.

At least ten counts were recorded for this clonotype. The J gene is TRBJ2-3, the V gene TRBV5-5; tentative D call: TRBD1 (6 bases). The CDR3 is 16 residues long. Trimming removed 1 base at V and 0 bases at J, with 12 bases between. Germline V gene lookup returns CDR1 SGHKS and CDR2 YYEKEE (reference sequence). The CDR3 sequence: CASSLTGTESTDTQYF. DNA of the CDR3: TGTGCCAGCAGCTTGACAGGGACGGAGAGCACAGATACGCAGTATTTT.

This clonotype has at least ten counts. The genes are TRBV5-1 and TRBJ1-3, with D unclear. V gave up 0 bases and J gave up 0 bases, with 13 bases separating them. Germline V gene sequence: CDR1 SGHRS, CDR2 YFSETQ. This CDR3 region has 17 residues. As DNA, the CDR3 is TGCGCCAGCAGCTTGGCTGGTCGCGCCACCTCTGGAAACACCATATATTTT. It translates to CASSLAGRATSGNTIYF.

This clonotype turned up a few times. The chain is built from TRBV5-1 and TRBJ2-5; D is unclear. Germline lookup yields CDR1 SGHRS and CDR2 YFSETQ. The ends were cut back, 4 bases at V and 1 base at J, with 17 bases in the middle. The CDR3 covers 16 residues. CDR3 sequence (DNA): TGCGCCAGCAGCCACAAAGAGAGGATCGGCCAAGAGACCCAGTACTTC. Protein: CASSHKERIGQETQYF.

This clonotype was picked up many times. This rearrangement joins TRBV5-1 to TRBJ2-3; D is ambiguous. Trimming took 6 bases from V and 2 from J, leaving 13 bases between them. The CDR3 is 14 residues long. The germline gives CDR1 SGHRS, CDR2 YFSETQ. The CDR3 nucleotides read TGCGCCAGCACCAAGGACGGCTCCACAGATACGCAGTATTTT. Translation: CASTKDGSTDTQYF.

This clonotype was detected many times. The CDR3 sequence: CASRGPSYEQYF. The DNA of the CDR3 is TGTGCCAGCAGGGGACCCTCCTACGAGCAGTACTTC. The rearrangement uses TRBV28 and TRBJ2-7; D is possibly TRBD1 or TRBD2 (5 bases each). The V end lost 6 bases, the J end lost 0 bases, and 6 bases lay between the germline ends. The CDR3 is 12 residues long. Germline V gives CDR1 MDHEN, CDR2 SYDVKM.

This clonotype was counted ten times or more. This chain joins TRBV4-1 and TRBJ1-2; no clear D. Trimming stripped 1 base from V and 2 bases from J, with 11 bases between. Per germline, CDR1 MGHRA and CDR2 YSYEKL. CDR3 length equals 15 residues. The CDR3 sequence is CASSQVSQANYGYTF. DNA of the CDR3: TGCGCCAGCAGCCAAGTAAGCCAAGCAAACTATGGCTACACCTTC.